This T cell receptor beta chain was found in a study of T cell repertoires in cytomegalovirus infection. Study summary: HLA-C-restricted CMV epitopes, recently identified, and well-studied HLA-B-restricted ones were used by the study.

This CDR3 region has 18 residues. Germline V lookup: CDR1 MNHEY, CDR2 SVGEGT. V was pared by 6 bases and J by 3 bases, with 15 bases of the junction left unmatched. This clonotype appeared a few times. The antigen remains unidentified. TCRdb independently ran MiXCR on the reads; one entry per CDR3 protein. The table includes 550,000 to 700,000 distinct CDR3 sequences, approximately 40% detected once. J is TRBJ2-1 and V is TRBV6-2 or TRBV6-3; 9 bases map to TRBD1. The receptor was derived from a human donor in good health (CMV status not recorded). Some clones in this sample may be carry-over from other donors' samples. This specimen was cultured PBMCs, taken from culture after CMV antigen stimulation. The CDR3 loop reads CASSNPHRTGESYNEQFF. In DNA form, the CDR3 reads TGTGCCAGCAGCAACCCTCATCGGACAGGGGAGAGCTACAATGAGCAGTTCTTC.